A selection of T cell receptor beta chains follows, all from one sample in a study of breast tumors, draining lymph nodes, adjacent tissues. One entry per CDR3 protein results from TCRdb running MiXCR on the multiplex PCR reads. The sample holds some 22,000 distinct CDR3 sequences; about 41% are singletons and the top ten take roughly a quarter. Material: breast tumor tissue. Receptors originate from a female donor with breast cancer. Some clones in this sample may be carry-over from other donors' samples. The CDR3 runs from the conserved cysteine through the conserved F or W. Fields, in order: clone size, J gene, V gene, D gene, CDR3 DNA, CDR3 protein. The D gene is left open where the match is weak. Size values are once, few and many counts, or a class for expanded clones, and some rows have none.

>NA|TRBJ2-6|TRBV2|TRBD1
TGTGCCAGCAACGCAACCGGGACAGTCTCTGGGGCCAACGTCCTGACTTTC
CASNATGTVSGANVLTF
>NA|TRBJ2-7|TRBV2|TRBD1
TGTGCCAGCATAGGAACAGGGGGTAAACTCTACGAGCAGTACTTC
CASIGTGGKLYEQYF
>medium-sized|TRBJ2-7|TRBV20-1|NA
TGCAGTGCTAGAACGGGCTACGAGCAGTACTTC
CSARTGYEQYF
>many|TRBJ1-6|TRBV2|NA
TGTGCCAGCAGTGGGGCCTGGGCTGATTCACCCCTCCACTTT
CASSGAWADSPLHF
>many|TRBJ1-1|TRBV5-1|NA
TGCGCCAGCAGCTCCGACCCGGGTGTAGCGGTCGCTTTCTTT
CASSSDPGVAVAFF
>NA|TRBJ1-4|TRBV24-1|NA
TGTGCCACCAGTGATAAACAGGGTAATGAAAAACTGTTTTTT
CATSDKQGNEKLFF
>medium-sized|TRBJ2-6|TRBV19|TRBD1
TGTGCCAGTAGCAGGACAGGGTCTGCTGGGGCCAACGTCCTGACTTTC
CASSRTGSAGANVLTF
>many|TRBJ2-5|TRBV20-1|NA
TGCAGTGCCCCTAAACCGGACAGCATGGAGACCCAGTACTTC
CSAPKPDSMETQYF
>many|TRBJ2-1|TRBV30|TRBD2
TGTGCCTGGAGTGTAGGTCTAGCGGGCGATGAGCAGTTCTTC
CAWSVGLAGDEQFF
>NA|TRBJ2-1|TRBV6-5|NA
TGTGCCAGCAGCCTAAGGACGGTAGCGGCCTACAATGAGCAGTTCTTC
CASSLRTVAAYNEQFF
>once|TRBJ2-3|TRBV5-4|NA
TGTGCCAGCAGCTTTCAACTTTTCACAGATACGCAGTATTTT
CASSFQLFTDTQYF
>many|TRBJ2-7|TRBV5-1|TRBD2
TGCGCCAGCACCCACGGGGGGGGGGCCTACGAGCAGTACTTC
CASTHGGGAYEQYF
>NA|TRBJ2-7|TRBV5-1|NA
TGCGCCAGCAGAGAAACCGGGACAACAGCCTACGAGCAGTACTTC
CASRETGTTAYEQYF
>NA|TRBJ2-7|TRBV3-1|NA
TGTGCCAGCAGCCAAGCAGGGCGGCAGGGCGGGTCCGAGCAGTACTTC
CASSQAGRQGGSEQYF
>medium-sized|TRBJ2-6|TRBV19|NA
TGTGCCAGTAGTACGTGGATCGCCTCTGGGGCCAACGTCCTGACTTTC
CASSTWIASGANVLTF
>few|TRBJ2-1|TRBV20-1|TRBD2
TGCAGTGTTGGGGAAGGACTAGCGGGGCACAATGAGCAGTTCTTC
CSVGEGLAGHNEQFF
>many|TRBJ2-5|TRBV6-6|TRBD2
TGTGCCAGCACCAGCGGGGGAGAGACCCAGTACTTC
CASTSGGETQYF
>many|TRBJ1-5|TRBV10-3|NA
TGTGCCATCAGTGAGGGGATAGGTAATCAGCCCCAGCATTTT
CAISEGIGNQPQHF
>few|TRBJ2-4|TRBV7-8|NA
TGTGCCAGCAGCTTATTAGAAGCCAAAAACATTCAGTACTTC
CASSLLEAKNIQYF
>many|TRBJ1-4|TRBV20-1|TRBD1
TGCAGTGCTCGGACAGGGGGGAAGGAAAAACTGTTTTTT
CSARTGGKEKLFF
>many|TRBJ2-5|TRBV5-1|TRBD1
TGCGCCAGCAGCTTTTCGACAGGGACGGAGACCCAGTACTTC
CASSFSTGTETQYF
>medium-sized|TRBJ2-5|TRBV24-1|NA
TGTGCCACCAGTGATTCGGGGGAGACCCAGTACTTC
CATSDSGETQYF
>NA|TRBJ1-5|TRBV4-1|NA
TGCGCCAGCAGCCGTCTCCCGTGGGTGCGTTGGAGCAATCAGCCCCAGCATTTT
CASSRLPWVRWSNQPQHF
>NA|TRBJ1-5|TRBV19|NA
TGTGCCAGTAGTACCGGACAGCCGTTTAGCAATCAGCCCCAGCATTTT
CASSTGQPFSNQPQHF
>many|TRBJ1-2|TRBV7-2|NA
TGTGCCAGCAGCCCCCCCAGCTCCTATGGCTACACCTTC
CASSPPSSYGYTF
>NA|TRBJ1-6|TRBV12-3/TRBV12-4|NA
TGTGCCAGCAGTTCTCCGGGGAATTCACCCCTCCACTTT
CASSSPGNSPLHF
>NA|TRBJ1-6|TRBV10-2|NA
TGCGCCAGTCAGGTCTCCCTTAATTCACCCCTCCACTTT
CASQVSLNSPLHF
>many|TRBJ1-3|TRBV4-3|TRBD1
TGCGCCAGCAGCCAGGGCCCCGGGACAGGGGGCGGAAACACCATATATTTT
CASSQGPGTGGGNTIYF
>NA|TRBJ2-7|TRBV20-1|TRBD1
TGCAGTGCTCAACGGACAGGGACGAGGAACGAGCAGTACTTC
CSAQRTGTRNEQYF
>NA|TRBJ2-7|TRBV6-2/TRBV6-3|TRBD2
TGTGCCAGCACCCCCCTGGGACTAGCGGGCAACTCCTACGAGCAGTACTTC
CASTPLGLAGNSYEQYF